The entry that follows covers one T cell receptor (beta chain) sequence. The antigen is unknown. TCR beta VDJ and CDR3 profiling used genomic DNA as template. TCRdb redid the calling of the reads with MiXCR, one entry per CDR3 protein. The sample contains 260,000 or so distinct CDR3 sequences, roughly 82% of which appear only once. The source of the sample is a study of CD8+CD57+ T cells in acquired aplastic anemia. Points from the study as a whole: The study found no significant CD8+ Simpson's diversity difference between patients and controls. Around 27 CD8+ CDR3 sequences occurred in both the patients and the controls.

All patients picked for sequencing had shown, by flow cytometry, an expansion of CD8+CD57+ cells. Among the patients, all had severe acquired aplastic anemia. Looked up from germline, CDR1 is SGHTA and CDR2 is FQGTGA. This CDR3 has 14 amino acids. The ends lost 5 bases at V and 13 bases at J; junction bases unmatched: 16. V usage is TRBV7-3 and J usage is TRBJ2-5; 7 bases match TRBD2. The source is a human donor with aplastic anemia. Sequencing input: sorted CD4+, CD8+, or CD8+CD57+ T cells (not recorded which) from PBMCs. The CDR3 is CASSMGGHEQFLYF. CDR3 DNA: TGTGCCAGCAGCATGGGAGGGCATGAGCAGTTCTTGTACTTC.